This is a list of T cell receptor beta chains from one sample in a study of T cell responses to AZD1222 COVID-19 vaccine. Sequencing used immunoSEQ multiplex PCR; TCRdb keeps in-frame clones, though not all of them. The table lists around 130,000 clones, 85% to 95% of them singletons. The specimen was peripheral blood, collected on day 0 of AZD1222 vaccination. The receptors stem from an adult in good health. The CDR3 runs from the conserved cysteine through the conserved F or W. Each record gives: clone size, D gene, J gene, V gene, CDR3 protein, CDR3 DNA. D genes are given only for firm matches. Not every row has a clone size; where given, it reads once, few, many or a size class.

-,-,TRBJ2-1,TRBV7-7,CASSLERGGGEQFF,TGTGCTAGCAGCTTGGAACGGGGAGGTGGTGAGCAGTTCTTC
-,TRBD2,TRBJ2-7,TRBV4-1,CASSQTDLGLSTYEQYF,TGCGCCAGCAGCCAGACTGACTTGGGACTATCCACCTACGAGCAGTACTTC
once,-,TRBJ1-2,TRBV5-4,CASSLVDFYGYTF,TGTGCCAGCAGCTTGGTTGACTTCTATGGCTACACCTTC
-,TRBD1,TRBJ1-3,TRBV11-2,CASSPITGGFGNTIYF,TGTGCCAGCAGCCCAATTACAGGGGGCTTTGGAAACACCATATATTTT
-,TRBD1,TRBJ2-7,TRBV4-1,CASSHGTATVEQYF,TGCGCCAGCAGCCACGGGACAGCCACTGTCGAGCAGTACTTC
-,-,TRBJ2-2,TRBV19,CASSMVETGELFF,TGTGCCAGTAGTATGGTCGAGACCGGGGAGCTGTTTTTT
-,TRBD2,TRBJ2-2,TRBV6-2/TRBV6-3,CASSLAGGFTGELFF,TGTGCCAGCAGTCTAGCGGGAGGGTTCACCGGGGAGCTGTTTTTT
-,-,TRBJ2-1,TRBV12-3/TRBV12-4,CASTTPPHEQFF,TGTGCCAGCACCACCCCTCCCCATGAGCAGTTCTTC
-,-,TRBJ2-5,TRBV14,CASSHDQGTGQETQYF,TGTGCCAGCAGCCACGACCAAGGGACTGGACAAGAGACCCAGTACTTC
once,-,TRBJ1-5,TRBV27,CASGTYNQPQHF,TGTGCCAGCGGAACTTACAATCAGCCCCAGCATTTT
-,TRBD1,TRBJ1-1,TRBV29-1,CSALTGTVNTEAFF,TGCAGCGCCCTGACCGGGACAGTTAACACTGAAGCTTTCTTT
once,TRBD1,TRBJ1-6,TRBV19,CASSARDRGVDSPLHF,TGTGCCAGTAGTGCCCGCGACAGGGGGGTAGATTCACCCCTCCACTTT
-,-,TRBJ1-4,TRBV2,CASGQGPEKLFF,TGTGCCAGCGGTCAGGGGCCGGAAAAACTGTTTTTT
-,-,TRBJ2-3,TRBV30,CAWSIGDTQYF,TGTGCCTGGAGCATTGGGGATACGCAGTATTTT
-,-,TRBJ1-1,TRBV6-2/TRBV6-3,CASSIDRNTEAFF,TGTGCCAGCAGTATCGACCGGAACACTGAAGCTTTCTTT
-,-,TRBJ2-5,TRBV6-1,CASSESETQYF,TGTGCCAGCAGTGAAAGTGAGACCCAGTACTTC
once,-,TRBJ2-5,TRBV7-9,CASSPLPTGKKETQYF,TGTGCCAGCAGCCCACTACCGACTGGAAAGAAAGAGACCCAGTACTTC
-,-,TRBJ2-7,TRBV3-1/TRBV3-2,CASSQGDYEQYF,TGTGCCAGCAGCCAGGGTGACTACGAGCAGTACTTC
-,TRBD2,TRBJ2-4,TRBV7-2,CASSLVSSGKDIQYF,TGTGCCAGCAGCTTAGTGTCTAGCGGGAAGGACATTCAGTACTTC
-,TRBD1,TRBJ1-4,TRBV7-3,CASGLETGNNEKLFF,TGTGCCAGCGGTCTCGAGACAGGGAATAATGAAAAACTGTTTTTT
-,TRBD2,TRBJ2-5,TRBV5-6,CASSRGGTETQYF,TGTGCCAGCAGCCGCGGGGGGACGGAGACCCAGTACTTC
-,-,TRBJ1-3,TRBV29-1,CSVLSTGNTIYF,TGCAGCGTTTTGTCGACTGGAAACACCATATATTTT
-,-,TRBJ2-1,TRBV3-1/TRBV3-2,CASSRSEEQFF,TGTGCCAGCAGTAGGTCCGAGGAGCAGTTCTTC
once,-,TRBJ1-3,TRBV11-2,CASSPLTGTGNTIYF,TGTGCCAGCAGCCCGTTGACCGGGACAGGAAACACCATATATTTT
once,-,TRBJ1-1,TRBV6-1,CASSEAGVAGAFF,TGTGCCAGCAGTGAAGCGGGGGTGGCGGGCGCTTTCTTT
-,-,TRBJ1-1,TRBV7-3,CASSFNSRTEAFF,TGTGCCAGCAGCTTCAACAGCAGGACTGAAGCTTTCTTT
-,-,TRBJ2-5,TRBV7-2,CASSSRAGPETQYF,TGTGCCAGCAGCTCCCGGGCAGGGCCAGAGACCCAGTACTTC
-,-,TRBJ1-2,TRBV5-5,CASRLPATGLYGYTF,TGTGCCAGCAGACTCCCCGCGACAGGCCTTTATGGCTACACCTTC
-,TRBD1,TRBJ1-6,TRBV5-4,CASSLVRGGGSSYNSPLHF,TGTGCCAGCAGCTTGGTTAGAGGGGGCGGGAGCTCCTATAATTCACCCCTCCACTTT
-,-,TRBJ2-1,TRBV11-3,CASSLANEGRQFF,TGTGCCAGCAGCTTAGCTAACGAGGGCCGGCAGTTCTTC
-,-,TRBJ2-2,TRBV9,CASSAHTQGTGELFF,TGTGCCAGCAGCGCCCACACCCAGGGAACCGGGGAGCTGTTTTTT
-,TRBD1,TRBJ1-1,TRBV6-2/TRBV6-3,CASSRAGTANTEAFF,TGTGCCAGCAGTCGAGCCGGGACAGCGAACACTGAAGCTTTCTTT
-,-,TRBJ2-7,TRBV5-5,CASSLHREYEQYF,TGTGCCAGCAGCTTGCACCGGGAATACGAGCAGTACTTC
-,-,TRBJ2-7,TRBV18,CASSRSYEQYF,TGTGCCAGCTCACGCTCCTACGAGCAGTACTTC
-,TRBD2,TRBJ2-1,TRBV19,CASSIYPRTSGRPYNEQFF,TGTGCCAGTAGTATATATCCCCGGACTAGCGGGAGGCCCTACAATGAGCAGTTCTTC
-,-,TRBJ2-2,TRBV27,CASSPLRTHTGELFF,TGTGCCAGCAGCCCCCTTAGGACTCACACCGGGGAGCTGTTTTTT
-,TRBD2,TRBJ2-7,TRBV10-3,CAISDLSGGSYEQYF,TGTGCCATCAGCGACCTTAGCGGGGGGTCTTACGAGCAGTACTTC
-,-,TRBJ2-1,TRBV2,CAAHFVGVNYNEQFF,TGTGCCGCACATTTCGTGGGAGTAAACTACAATGAGCAGTTCTTC
few,TRBD1,TRBJ1-1,TRBV27,CASSSRGQGRGPTYTEAFF,TGTGCCAGCAGCTCAAGGGGACAGGGACGAGGGCCCACGTACACTGAAGCTTTCTTT
-,TRBD2,TRBJ2-1,TRBV4-1,CASSQDWPLAGGRNEQFF,TGCGCCAGCAGCCAAGATTGGCCCTTAGCGGGAGGGCGAAATGAGCAGTTCTTC